These 8 T cell receptor beta chains were sequenced from one sample in a study of T cell changes during pregnancy in multiple sclerosis. Sequencing used immunoSEQ multiplex PCR; TCRdb keeps in-frame clones, though not all of them. The sample consists of about 40,000 clones, about 88% of them appearing once. The material sequenced was CD4+ T cells from peripheral blood mononuclear cells, taken in the first trimester of pregnancy. These receptors were collected from a female donor with multiple sclerosis, enrolled in a pregnancy study.

The gene calls are TRBV19 and TRBJ2-4, with 7 bases aligning to TRBD2. CDR1 is LNHDA and CDR2 is SQIVND in the germline V gene (reference sequence). V trimming: 1 base; J trimming: 9 bases; junction bases outside the gene matches: 3. The CDR3 spans 13 residues. DNA of the CDR3: TGTGCCAGTAGTATAGGGGGAGGGGTCATTCAGTACTTC. Its protein product is CASSIGGGVIQYF.

The V call is TRBV10-3, the J call TRBJ1-4; D unresolved. V lost 0 bases and J 4 bases, leaving 15 bases between the germline ends. This CDR3 has 17 amino acids. Germline lookup yields CDR1 ENHRY and CDR2 SYGVKD. The CDR3 loop reads CAISESWAMSGNEKLFF. The DNA for the CDR3 is TGTGCCATCAGTGAGTCGTGGGCGATGAGCGGTAATGAAAAACTGTTTTTT.

This clone was picked up a small number of times. V and J are TRBV28 and TRBJ2-7; D remains ambiguous. The CDR3 runs to 13 residues. Trimming cost V 4 bases and J 5 bases, with 12 bases left between them. Germline values: CDR1 MDHEN, CDR2 SYDVKM. CDR3 DNA sequence: TGTGCCAGCAGTTCCGAGGTTCTTGACGAGCAGTACTTC. Residues: CASSSEVLDEQYF.

This clone was observed a handful of times. The chain has TRBV4-1 and TRBJ2-3, with 14 bases fitting TRBD2. This CDR3 is 15 amino acids long. Germline CDR1 MGHRA, CDR2 YSYEKL. Trimming at V came to 5 bases and at J to 4 bases, leaving 2 bases not matched to a gene. CDR3 loop: CASSSGLAGADTQYF. As DNA, the CDR3 is TGCGCCAGCAGCTCGGGACTAGCGGGAGCAGATACGCAGTATTTT.

The DNA for the CDR3 is TGTGCCAGCGGGGGACTCAACAATGAGCAGTTCTTC. As protein: CASGGLNNEQFF. The V and J genes are TRBV2 and TRBJ2-1; tentative D call: TRBD2 (6 bases). From germline, CDR1 is SNHLY and CDR2 FYNNEI. The V end lost 8 bases, the J end lost 5 bases, and 10 bases lay between the germline ends. The CDR3 extends over 12 amino acids.

The chain is built from TRBV6-5 and TRBJ2-5, with D possibly TRBD1 on 5 matching bases. This CDR3 is 14 amino acids long. CDR1 and CDR2 (germline): MNHEY, SVGAGI. Trimming shortened V by 0 bases and J by 6 bases, and 11 bases separated the two germline ends. CDR3 sequence reads: CASSYSTGRQTQYF. DNA of the CDR3: TGTGCCAGCAGTTACTCTACAGGCAGGCAGACCCAGTACTTC.

The sample holds one count of this clone. The chain uses TRBV5-1 and TRBJ2-3, with 13 bases that match TRBD2. The junction had 8 bases not matched to a gene; V was cut back by 4 bases and J by 3 bases. The CDR3 totals 17 residues. The germline V gene has CDR1 SGHRS and CDR2 YFSETQ. This chain's CDR3 is CASSLGLAGVQTDTQYF. The DNA of the CDR3 is TGCGCCAGCAGCCTTGGACTAGCGGGAGTTCAAACAGATACGCAGTATTTT.

This sequence joins TRBV7-3 and TRBJ2-3, with D tentatively TRBD2 (5 bases). The germline CDR1 and CDR2 sequences are SGHTA and FQGTGA. Trimming took off 1 base at V and 3 bases at J, with 14 bases between the two ends. CDR3 length: 16 amino acids. CDR3 nucleotide sequence: TGTGCCAGCAGCTTAATCGCGAGCGGAGGAACAGATACGCAGTATTTT. Amino acids: CASSLIASGGTDTQYF.